Listed below are T cell receptor beta chains from one sample, sequenced in a study of cytomegalovirus exposure and HLA in healthy donors. TCRdb's table, derived via immunoSEQ multiplex PCR, lists solely in-frame clones and lacks some. Seen here are about 120,000 clones, approximately 68% observed once, and the top ten hold about 1.6%. Material: PBMCs. The receptor source for this set is a man aged 30 to 45 in good health and CMV-seropositive. Each CDR3 is given with its conserved first and last residue. D genes are given only for firm matches. Size is omitted from some rows. Given values are once, few, many or a class for expanded clones.

J: TRBJ1-2; V: TRBV7-9; size: NA; D: TRBD1; DNA: TGTGCCAGCAGCTTAAACCAACGGACAGGGGGATTCTATGGCTACACCTTC; CDR3: CASSLNQRTGGFYGYTF
J: TRBJ2-3; V: TRBV10-3; size: NA; D: NA; DNA: TGTGCCATCAGTGCGGCCACAAGGGGAAGGGCCAAAGATACGCAGTATTTT; CDR3: CAISAATRGRAKDTQYF
J: TRBJ2-1; V: TRBV27; size: NA; D: TRBD2; DNA: TGTGCCAGCAGTTTTTATGAGACCGGGACTAGCCGGGAGCAGTTCTTC; CDR3: CASSFYETGTSREQFF
J: TRBJ2-2; V: TRBV6-1; size: NA; D: TRBD1; DNA: TGTGCCAGCAGTGAACAGGGACAGACGAACACCGGGGAGCTGTTTTTT; CDR3: CASSEQGQTNTGELFF
J: TRBJ2-7; V: TRBV5-4; size: NA; D: NA; DNA: TGTGCCAGCAGCTTTGGCCCCTCTTCCGAGCAGTACTTC; CDR3: CASSFGPSSEQYF
J: TRBJ1-2; V: TRBV6-7; size: NA; D: NA; DNA: TGTGCCAGCAGTAGTAACGGGGGTATTTGGGGCTACACCTTC; CDR3: CASSSNGGIWGYTF
J: TRBJ2-7; V: TRBV6-6; size: few; D: TRBD2; DNA: TGTGCCAGCAGTTTTGGACTAGTCAGTTACGAGCAGTACTTC; CDR3: CASSFGLVSYEQYF
J: TRBJ2-5; V: TRBV5-1; size: NA; D: NA; DNA: TGCGCCAGCAGTTTCGGACAGCCGAGAGAGACCCAGTACTTC; CDR3: CASSFGQPRETQYF
J: TRBJ2-2; V: TRBV4-1; size: few; D: TRBD1; DNA: TGCGCCAGCAGCCTCGGGGGACAGGGGGCGACCGGGGAGCTGTTTTTT; CDR3: CASSLGGQGATGELFF
J: TRBJ2-1; V: TRBV15; size: NA; D: TRBD2; DNA: TGTGCCACCAGCAGAGGGGGAGCGGGAGTAACGTACAATGAGCAGTTCTTC; CDR3: CATSRGGAGVTYNEQFF
J: TRBJ2-2; V: TRBV7-9; size: NA; D: NA; DNA: TGTGCCCCCCGGTGGGCCAACACCGGGGAGCTGTTTTTT; CDR3: CAPRWANTGELFF
J: TRBJ2-7; V: TRBV7-3; size: once; D: NA; DNA: TGTGCCAGCAGCCTCGTTTGGTGGTGCAGGCAACACTACGAGCAGTACTTC; CDR3: CASSLVWWCRQHYEQYF
J: TRBJ1-2; V: TRBV27; size: few; D: TRBD1; DNA: TGTGCCAGCAGCTCGGACCGGGACAGGGTGGGCTATGGCTACACCTTC; CDR3: CASSSDRDRVGYGYTF
J: TRBJ2-1; V: TRBV7-9; size: NA; D: NA; DNA: TGTGCCAGCAGCTCTGGACAGTTCAATGAGCAGTTCTTC; CDR3: CASSSGQFNEQFF
J: TRBJ2-3; V: TRBV2; size: NA; D: NA; DNA: TGTGCCAGCAGTGCGTTCGTCACAGATACGCAGTATTTT; CDR3: CASSAFVTDTQYF
J: TRBJ2-2; V: TRBV2; size: NA; D: NA; DNA: TGTGCCAGCACCTTTGGGGAGGGGGGTACCGGGGAGCTGTTTTTT; CDR3: CASTFGEGGTGELFF
J: TRBJ2-1; V: TRBV2; size: NA; D: NA; DNA: TGTGCCAGCAGTGTAGGGACTCCGGGCGATTTCTTC; CDR3: CASSVGTPGDFF
J: TRBJ2-1; V: TRBV4-2; size: once; D: TRBD2; DNA: TGTGCCAGCAGCCCCCAGACTAGCGTACACAATGAGCAGTTCTTC; CDR3: CASSPQTSVHNEQFF
J: TRBJ2-7; V: TRBV27; size: NA; D: TRBD2; DNA: TGTGCCAGCAGTTTACTTAGCGGGAGAGCCTACGAGCAGTACTTC; CDR3: CASSLLSGRAYEQYF
J: TRBJ2-3; V: TRBV7-9; size: NA; D: TRBD2; DNA: TGTGCCAGCAGCCTTAGCGGGAGCGTGGCAGATACGCAGTATTTT; CDR3: CASSLSGSVADTQYF
J: TRBJ2-1; V: TRBV12-5; size: NA; D: TRBD2; DNA: TGTGCTAGTGGTTTGCCACAGGGACTAGCGGGAGGCGGCGGCGAGCAGTTCTTC; CDR3: CASGLPQGLAGGGGEQFF
J: TRBJ2-6; V: TRBV18; size: few; D: NA; DNA: TGTGCCAGCTCACCAACAGACTCTGGGGCCAACGTCCTGACTTTC; CDR3: CASSPTDSGANVLTF
J: TRBJ2-6; V: TRBV7-9; size: NA; D: NA; DNA: TGTTCCAGCAGCTTAGCCCTGCGGGGACAGCCTGCTGGGGCCAACGTCCTGACTTTC; CDR3: CSSSLALRGQPAGANVLTF
J: TRBJ2-1; V: TRBV19; size: few; D: NA; DNA: TGTGCCAGTAGTACCGATCATAGCTCCTACAATGAGCAGTTCTTC; CDR3: CASSTDHSSYNEQFF
J: TRBJ2-1; V: TRBV18; size: few; D: TRBD2; DNA: TGTGCCAGCTCACCACTTCGGGAAATGAGCGGGAGGGTCCTTAATGAGCAGTTCTTC; CDR3: CASSPLREMSGRVLNEQFF
J: TRBJ2-7; V: TRBV5-1; size: NA; D: NA; DNA: TGCGCCAGCAGCCCAGGGGACACAACCTACGAGCAGTACTTC; CDR3: CASSPGDTTYEQYF
J: TRBJ2-2; V: TRBV6-1; size: once; D: NA; DNA: TGTGCCAGCAGTTGGACTGTAAACACCGGGGAGCTGTTTTTT; CDR3: CASSWTVNTGELFF
J: TRBJ2-7; V: TRBV6-6; size: NA; D: NA; DNA: TGTGCCAGCAGCCCTGTTAACTACGAGCAGTACTTC; CDR3: CASSPVNYEQYF
J: TRBJ1-2; V: TRBV28; size: NA; D: TRBD1; DNA: TGTGCCAGCAGTTCGTGGACAGGGGGCTATGGCTACACCTTC; CDR3: CASSSWTGGYGYTF
J: TRBJ1-1; V: TRBV10-3; size: NA; D: TRBD1; DNA: TGTGCCACTCACGCGACAGGGGCGCGGGACACTGAAGCTTTCTTT; CDR3: CATHATGARDTEAFF
J: TRBJ2-1; V: TRBV7-2; size: once; D: TRBD2; DNA: TGTGCCAGCAGCTTAGGGACTAGCGGGAGCTCCTACAATGAGCAGTTCTTC; CDR3: CASSLGTSGSSYNEQFF